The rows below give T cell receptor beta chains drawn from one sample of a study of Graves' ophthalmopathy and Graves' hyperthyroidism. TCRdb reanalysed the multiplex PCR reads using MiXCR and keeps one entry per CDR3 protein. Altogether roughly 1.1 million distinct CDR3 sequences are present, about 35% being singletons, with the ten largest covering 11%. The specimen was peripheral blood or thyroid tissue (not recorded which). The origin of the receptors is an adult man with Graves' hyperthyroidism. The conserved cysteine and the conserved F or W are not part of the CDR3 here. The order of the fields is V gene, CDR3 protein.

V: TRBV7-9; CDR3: ASSLTSAGDAEQY
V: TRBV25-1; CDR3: ASSQTTGWEETQY
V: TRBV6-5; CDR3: ASSYPGASTDTQY
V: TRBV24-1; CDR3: ASSATGGQSGNRTGELF
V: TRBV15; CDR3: ATSRTVSNYGYT
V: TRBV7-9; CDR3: AGSFGTSGGLGEQY
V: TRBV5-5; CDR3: ASSLEQRTTQY
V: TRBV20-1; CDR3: SASGTASDETQY
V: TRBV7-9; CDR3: ASSLMAGGEAF
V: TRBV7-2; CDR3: ASKTTSSRNQPQH
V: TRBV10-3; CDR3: AIGTGAGETQY
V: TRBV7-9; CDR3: ASSHIYTYEQY
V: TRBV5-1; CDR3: ASRLDGTAGELF
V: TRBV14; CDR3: ASSGRQGGWETQY
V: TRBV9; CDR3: ASSPGQPPPQH
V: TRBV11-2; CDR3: ASSSGQETQY
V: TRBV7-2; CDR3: ASSSQGGTRSLMTELF
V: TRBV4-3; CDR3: ASSQDFGISYEQY
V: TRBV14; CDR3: ASSHIGRGGTDTQY
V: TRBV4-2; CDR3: ASSQRKDRGNQPHH
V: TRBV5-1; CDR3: ASSLAEFGPSIRT
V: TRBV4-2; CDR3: ASSDPGQSETQY
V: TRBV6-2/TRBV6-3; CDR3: ASSQLRWYQETQY
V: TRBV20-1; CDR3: SASGFGIGTGTGGYT
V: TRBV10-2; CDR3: ASSEPDTQETQY
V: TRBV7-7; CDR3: ASSLAIGRNTIY
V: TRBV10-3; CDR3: AIRSQGGSEEQY
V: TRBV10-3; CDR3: AIRPATGATQY
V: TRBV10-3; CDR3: AVSAGQSYEQY
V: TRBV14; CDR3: ASSVRTRFQETQY
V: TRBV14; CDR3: ASSPEPRGRAYEQY
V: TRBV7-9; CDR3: ASGQAGGSYEQY